Listed below are T cell receptor beta chains from one sample, sequenced in a study of T cells in Graves' hyperthyroidism and ophthalmopathy. TCRdb recomputed calls from the multiplex PCR reads with MiXCR, one row per CDR3 protein. Of about 640,000 distinct CDR3 sequences in the sample, roughly 20% were seen once. Sequences were obtained from blood. The receptor source for this set is a man aged 25-45 years with Graves' ophthalmopathy. Both conserved end residues are part of each CDR3. Fields, in order: J gene, clone size, V gene, D gene, CDR3 DNA, CDR3 protein. A D gene is named only where the DNA matches it firmly. Clone sizes are given selectively: once, few, many, or a class where the clone is expanded.

J gene: TRBJ2-1; clone size: many; V gene: TRBV5-1; D gene: TRBD2; CDR3 DNA: TGCGCCAGCAGCTTGGGGGTAGCGGGAGCGACGAGCTCCTACAATGAGCAGTTCTTC; CDR3 protein: CASSLGVAGATSSYNEQFF
J gene: TRBJ1-1; clone size: few; V gene: TRBV6-4; D gene: -; CDR3 DNA: TGTGCCAGCAGTGACTCAGTGGGGCTAGCTTTCTTT; CDR3 protein: CASSDSVGLAFF
J gene: TRBJ2-2; clone size: few; V gene: TRBV3-1; D gene: -; CDR3 DNA: TGTGCCAGCAGCCCCCTAGGGGGAGCGCGTATCGGGGAGCTGTTTTTT; CDR3 protein: CASSPLGGARIGELFF
J gene: TRBJ1-1; clone size: many; V gene: TRBV29-1; D gene: -; CDR3 DNA: TGCAGCGTCGGACAGTTGAACACTGAAGCTTTCTTT; CDR3 protein: CSVGQLNTEAFF
J gene: TRBJ2-5; clone size: -; V gene: TRBV9; D gene: TRBD1; CDR3 DNA: TGTGCCAGCAGCCTCCGGACAGGGATAGAGACCCAGTACTTC; CDR3 protein: CASSLRTGIETQYF
J gene: TRBJ1-5; clone size: few; V gene: TRBV5-5; D gene: -; CDR3 DNA: TGTGCCAGCAGCTTCGAAGGTCGTGGCAATCAGCCCCAGCATTTT; CDR3 protein: CASSFEGRGNQPQHF
J gene: TRBJ2-1; clone size: few; V gene: TRBV11-2; D gene: -; CDR3 DNA: TGTGCCAGCAGGACTATAACCTTAGGGACCCCCTACAATGAGCAGTTCTTC; CDR3 protein: CASRTITLGTPYNEQFF
J gene: TRBJ2-1; clone size: many; V gene: TRBV7-9; D gene: TRBD2; CDR3 DNA: TGTGCCAGCAGCATACTAGCGGGAGGTCACAATGAGCAGTTCTTC; CDR3 protein: CASSILAGGHNEQFF
J gene: TRBJ2-1; clone size: -; V gene: TRBV9; D gene: TRBD2; CDR3 DNA: TGTGCCAGCAGCCCTAGCGGGAGTGGGGCAAGTAGTGAGCAGTTCTTC; CDR3 protein: CASSPSGSGASSEQFF
J gene: TRBJ2-7; clone size: many; V gene: TRBV28; D gene: -; CDR3 DNA: TGTGCCAGCAGTTCTTTGAGCCCGCCGGGAGAACAGTACTTC; CDR3 protein: CASSSLSPPGEQYF
J gene: TRBJ2-2; clone size: few; V gene: TRBV10-3; D gene: -; CDR3 DNA: TGTGCCATCAGTGAGTCAGGGAGGACAGCGAACACCGGGGAGCTGTTTTTT; CDR3 protein: CAISESGRTANTGELFF
J gene: TRBJ2-7; clone size: -; V gene: TRBV7-2; D gene: TRBD2; CDR3 DNA: TGTGCCAGCAGCTTACCGGCGGGAGGGCCCTACGAGCAGTACTTC; CDR3 protein: CASSLPAGGPYEQYF